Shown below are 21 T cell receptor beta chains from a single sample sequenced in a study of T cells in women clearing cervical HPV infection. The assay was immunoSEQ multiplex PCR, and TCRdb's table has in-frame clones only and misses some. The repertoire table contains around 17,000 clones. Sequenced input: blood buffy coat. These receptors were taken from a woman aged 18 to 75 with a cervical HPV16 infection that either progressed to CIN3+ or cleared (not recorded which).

The CDR3 reads CASTLNNEQFF. Partial CDR3 DNA: TGTGCCAGCACACTAAATAATGAG. The chain recombines TRBV2 with TRBJ2-1, with D unresolved. The read gets to within 3 residues of the CDR3 end, and the germline J gene fills in the rest. The germline V gene has CDR1 SNHLY and CDR2 FYNNEI. V shed 7 bases and J shed 7 bases, with 8 bases lying between them. This CDR3 is 11 amino acids long. The full variable domain, with the rest looked up from reference TRBV2 and TRBJ2-1, is EPEVTQTPSHQVTQMGQEVILRCVPISNHLYFYWYRQILGQKVEFLVSFYNNEISEKSEIFDDQFSVERPDGSNFTLKIRSTKLEDSAMYFCASTLNNEQFFGPGTRLTVL.

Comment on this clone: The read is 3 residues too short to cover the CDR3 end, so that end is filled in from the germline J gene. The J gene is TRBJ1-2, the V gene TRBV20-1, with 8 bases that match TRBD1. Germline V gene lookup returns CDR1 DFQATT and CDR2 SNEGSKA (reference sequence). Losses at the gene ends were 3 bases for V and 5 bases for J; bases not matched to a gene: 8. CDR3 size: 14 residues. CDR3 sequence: CSARDRAPRYGYTF. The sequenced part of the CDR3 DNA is TGCAGTGCTAGGGACAGGGCGCCCCGGTATGGC.

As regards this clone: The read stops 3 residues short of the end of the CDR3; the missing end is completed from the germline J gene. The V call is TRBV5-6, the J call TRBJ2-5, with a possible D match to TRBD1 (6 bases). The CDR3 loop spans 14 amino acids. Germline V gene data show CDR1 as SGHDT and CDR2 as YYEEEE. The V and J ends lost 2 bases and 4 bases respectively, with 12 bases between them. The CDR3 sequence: CASSLSGVRETQYF. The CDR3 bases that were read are TGTGCCAGCAGCTTATCAGGGGTCAGAGAGACC.

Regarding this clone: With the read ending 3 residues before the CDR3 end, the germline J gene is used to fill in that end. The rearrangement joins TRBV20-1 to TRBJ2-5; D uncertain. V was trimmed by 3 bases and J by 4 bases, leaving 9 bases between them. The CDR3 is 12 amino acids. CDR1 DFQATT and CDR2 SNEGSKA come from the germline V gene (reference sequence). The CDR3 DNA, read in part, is TGCAGTGCTAGGAGTGCTAGAGAGACC. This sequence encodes CSARSARET. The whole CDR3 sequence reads CSARSARETQYF.

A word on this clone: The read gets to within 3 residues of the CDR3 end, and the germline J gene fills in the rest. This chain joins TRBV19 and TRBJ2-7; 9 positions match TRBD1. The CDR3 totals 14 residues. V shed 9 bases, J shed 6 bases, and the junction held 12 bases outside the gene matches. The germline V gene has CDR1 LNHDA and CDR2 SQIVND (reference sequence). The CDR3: CASRTTYRGLEQYF. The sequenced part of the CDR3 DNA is TGTGCCAGCAGGACTACTTACAGGGGGCTCGAG.

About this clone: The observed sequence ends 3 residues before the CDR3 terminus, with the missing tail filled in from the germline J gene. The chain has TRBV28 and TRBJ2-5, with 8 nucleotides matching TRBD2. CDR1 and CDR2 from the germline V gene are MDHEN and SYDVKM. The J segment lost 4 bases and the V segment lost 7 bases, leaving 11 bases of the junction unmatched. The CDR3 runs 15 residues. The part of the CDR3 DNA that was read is TGTGCCAGCACCCTTGGCGGGGGGCCGGGAGAGACC. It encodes CASTLGGGPGET. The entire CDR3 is CASTLGGGPGETQYF.

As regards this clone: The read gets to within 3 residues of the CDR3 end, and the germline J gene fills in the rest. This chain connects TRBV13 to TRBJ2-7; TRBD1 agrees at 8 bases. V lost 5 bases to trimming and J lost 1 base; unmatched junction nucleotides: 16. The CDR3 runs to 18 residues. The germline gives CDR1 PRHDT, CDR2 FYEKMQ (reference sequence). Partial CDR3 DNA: TGTGCCAGCAGCCAATGGACAGGGACTCCGACTGAGTCCTACGAG. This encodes CASSQWTGTPTESYE. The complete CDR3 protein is CASSQWTGTPTESYEQYF.

Partial CDR3 DNA: TGTGCCAGCAGGGGGACAGGGCTAAGC. Encoded protein: CASRGTGLS. The CDR3 reads in full as CASRGTGLSYTF. V gene TRBV2 combines with J gene TRBJ1-2, with 9 bases fitting TRBD1. Read data end 3 residues before the CDR3 end; the end is taken from the germline J gene. This CDR3 has 12 residues. Per germline, CDR1 SNHLY and CDR2 FYNNEI.

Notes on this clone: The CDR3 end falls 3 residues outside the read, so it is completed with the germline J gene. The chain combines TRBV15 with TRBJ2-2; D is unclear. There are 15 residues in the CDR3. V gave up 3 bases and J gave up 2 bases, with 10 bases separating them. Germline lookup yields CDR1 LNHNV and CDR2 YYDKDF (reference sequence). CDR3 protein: CATSSSGSNTGELFF. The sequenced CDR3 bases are TGTGCCACCAGCAGCTCCGGGTCTAACACCGGGGAG.

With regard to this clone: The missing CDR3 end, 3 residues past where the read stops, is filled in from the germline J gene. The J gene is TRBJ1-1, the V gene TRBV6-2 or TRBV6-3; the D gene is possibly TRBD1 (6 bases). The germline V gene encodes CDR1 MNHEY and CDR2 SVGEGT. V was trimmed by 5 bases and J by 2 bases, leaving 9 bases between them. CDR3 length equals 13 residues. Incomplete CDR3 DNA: TGTGCCAGCAGTCAGACAGGAAACACTGAA. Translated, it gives CASSQTGNTE. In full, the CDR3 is CASSQTGNTEAFF.

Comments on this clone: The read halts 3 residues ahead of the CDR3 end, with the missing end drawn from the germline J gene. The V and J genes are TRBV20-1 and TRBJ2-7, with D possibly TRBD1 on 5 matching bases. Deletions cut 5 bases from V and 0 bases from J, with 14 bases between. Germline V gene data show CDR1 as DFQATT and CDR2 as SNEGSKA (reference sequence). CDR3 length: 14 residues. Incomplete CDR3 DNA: TGCAGTGCTCTGGACACAGCGAGCTCCTACGAG. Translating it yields CSALDTASSYE. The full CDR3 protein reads CSALDTASSYEQYF.

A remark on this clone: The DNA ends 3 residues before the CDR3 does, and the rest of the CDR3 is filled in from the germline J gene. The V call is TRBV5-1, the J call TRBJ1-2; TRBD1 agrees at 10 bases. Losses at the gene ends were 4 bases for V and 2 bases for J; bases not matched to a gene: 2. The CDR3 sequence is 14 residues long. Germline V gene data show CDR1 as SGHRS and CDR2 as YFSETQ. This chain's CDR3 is CASSAGQGNYGYTF. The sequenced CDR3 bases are TGCGCCAGCAGCGCGGGACAGGGGAACTATGGC.

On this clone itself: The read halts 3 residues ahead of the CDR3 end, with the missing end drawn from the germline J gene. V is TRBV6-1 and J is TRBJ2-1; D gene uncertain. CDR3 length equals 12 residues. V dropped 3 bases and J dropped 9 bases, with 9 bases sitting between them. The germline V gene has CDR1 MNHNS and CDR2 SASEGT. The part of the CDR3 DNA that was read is TGTGCCAGCAGTGAGCCCACGGGTGAG. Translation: CASSEPTGE. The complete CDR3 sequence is CASSEPTGEQFF.

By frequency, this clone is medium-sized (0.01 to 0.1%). The CDR3 spells CSVATGANYGYTF. The CDR3 bases that were read are TGCAGCGTTGCGACAGGGGCTAACTATGGC. The chain employs TRBV29-1 and TRBJ1-2; 8 nucleotides line up with TRBD1. The read ends 3 residues before the CDR3 terminus; that terminus is restored from the germline J gene. Looked up from germline, CDR1 is SQVTM and CDR2 is ANQGSEA. Losses at the gene ends were 4 bases for V and 0 bases for J; bases not matched to a gene: 1. The CDR3 length is 13 residues.

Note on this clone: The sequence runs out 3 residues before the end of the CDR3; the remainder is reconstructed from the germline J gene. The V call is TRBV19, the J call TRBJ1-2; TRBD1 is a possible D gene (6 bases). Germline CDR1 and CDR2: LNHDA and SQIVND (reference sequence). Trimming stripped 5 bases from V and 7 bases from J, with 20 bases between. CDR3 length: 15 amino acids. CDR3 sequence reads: CASSRSGALGLGYTF. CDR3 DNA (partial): TGTGCCAGTAGTCGCTCAGGGGCTCTTGGTCTTGGC.

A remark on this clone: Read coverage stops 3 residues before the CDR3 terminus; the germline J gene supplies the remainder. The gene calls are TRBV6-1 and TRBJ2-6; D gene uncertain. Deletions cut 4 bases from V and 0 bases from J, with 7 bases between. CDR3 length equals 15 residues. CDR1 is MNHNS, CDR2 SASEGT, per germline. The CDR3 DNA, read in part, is TGTGCCAGCAGTGCCTCAGACTCTGGGGCCAACGTC. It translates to CASSASDSGANV. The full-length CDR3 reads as CASSASDSGANVLTF.

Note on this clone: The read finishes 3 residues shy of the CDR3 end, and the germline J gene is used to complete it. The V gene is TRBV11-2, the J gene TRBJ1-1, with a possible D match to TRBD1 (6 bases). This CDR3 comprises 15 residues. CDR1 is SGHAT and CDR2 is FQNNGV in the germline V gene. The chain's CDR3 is CASSLEWARGETAFF. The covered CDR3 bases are TGTGCCAGCAGCTTAGAGTGGGCCAGGGGAGAGACC.

Partial CDR3 DNA: TGTGCCACCAGCAGAGACAACACAGATACG. As protein: CATSRDNTDT. The complete CDR3 protein is CATSRDNTDTQYF. V and J are TRBV15 and TRBJ2-3; no clear D gene. The read finishes 3 residues shy of the CDR3 end, and the germline J gene is used to complete it. V was trimmed by 0 bases and J by 2 bases, leaving 3 bases between them. Germline V gene data show CDR1 as LNHNV and CDR2 as YYDKDF (reference sequence). The CDR3 sequence is 13 residues long.

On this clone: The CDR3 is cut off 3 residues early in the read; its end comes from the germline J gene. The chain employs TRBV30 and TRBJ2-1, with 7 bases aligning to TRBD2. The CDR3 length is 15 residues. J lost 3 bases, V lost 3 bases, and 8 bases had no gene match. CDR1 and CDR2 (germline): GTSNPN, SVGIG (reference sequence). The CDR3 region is CAWSHDRGGYNEQFF. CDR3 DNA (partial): TGTGCCTGGAGCCACGACCGCGGGGGCTACAATGAG.

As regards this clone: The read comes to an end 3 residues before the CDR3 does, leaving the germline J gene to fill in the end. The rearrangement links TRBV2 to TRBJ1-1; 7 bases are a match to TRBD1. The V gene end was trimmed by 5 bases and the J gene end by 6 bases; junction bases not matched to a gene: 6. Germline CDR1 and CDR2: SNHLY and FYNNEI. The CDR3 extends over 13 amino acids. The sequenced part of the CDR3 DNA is TGTGCCAGCAGTTTGGGACAGCGTTCTGAA. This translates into CASSLGQRSE. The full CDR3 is CASSLGQRSEAFF.

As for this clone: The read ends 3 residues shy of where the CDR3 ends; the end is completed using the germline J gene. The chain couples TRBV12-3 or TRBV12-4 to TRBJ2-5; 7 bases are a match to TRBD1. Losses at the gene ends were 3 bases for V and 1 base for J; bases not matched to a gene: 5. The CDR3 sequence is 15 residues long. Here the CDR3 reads CASSLTTGRQETQYF. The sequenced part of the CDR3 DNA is TGTGCCAGCAGTTTGACGACAGGGCGCCAAGAGACC.